Listed here is a single T cell receptor (beta chain). The antigen it recognizes is unknown. No base quality values were provided; no much bigger clone lies one nucleotide off. The source of the sample is a study of shared clonotypes between healthy human individuals (dated by TCRdb to 2018 to 2021). The study in broad terms: A couple of women and three men aged 18 to 49 years were included in the cohort. Per donor, three plates each were used for CD4 naive and CD4 memory, two for CD8 naive, and one for CD8 memory. Blood TCR repertoires of a handful of healthy adults were deeply sequenced to estimate repertoire size and the extent of clonotype sharing between individuals. Between about 0.94 and 8.9 billion PBMCs per donor were obtained by leukapheresis. Different laboratories and diverse techniques were used to prepare libraries and sequence TCR repertoires, to increase sequencing depth and limit assay-specific biases.

From the cysteine up to the phenylalanine, the CDR3 has a length of 15 residues. Only CDR3 DNA remains: 45 bases, in frame from the first base. V lost 3 bases and J lost 2 bases; the stretch between them is 15 bases long. Looking up the germline V gene yields CDR1 SGHRS and CDR2 YFSETQ. On the study overall, not on this receptor specifically: Rarefaction of sorted-subset datasets indicated incomplete sequencing despite the large sequencing depth. Sampling was restricted to blood, and TCR repertoires in tissues likely differ from the TCR repertoires found in blood. Estimated clonotype richness was generally larger for naive than for memory subsets. Across several donors, approximately 4.9% of naive CD4, roughly 3.5% of naive CD8, approximately 2.5% of memory CD4, and 0.4% to 0.45% of memory CD8 clonotypes were shared. Compared with non-shared clonotypes, clonotypes shared by all four sorted-subset donors had higher generation probabilities. Based on pairwise subsampling, the degree of clonotype sharing among donors was expected to be affected by sequencing depth. The genetic and exposure-history diversity represented was limited by the small number of donors.

TCR CDR3 regions were amplified from genomic DNA by multiplex PCR using the deep immunoSEQ assay. For each cell subset, the extracted genomic DNA was distributed evenly across all wells of several immunoSEQ 96-well plates, and each plate served as one replicate. For sorted subsets, roughly 200 ng of genomic DNA, equivalent to roughly 33,000 T cell genomes, went into each replicate PCR. Purified libraries were quantified with a Qubit 3.0 fluorometer, sized on a Bioanalyzer 2100, and re-quantified with the KAPA Library Quantification kit. Each immunoSEQ 96-well plate was sequenced on its own single-read 150-cycle Illumina NextSeq 550 flow cell. On the authors' methods: The immunoSEQ output contained only junctional sequences without quality scores, so filtering could not match that applied to full-length reads. Sequences were annotated with PyIR, a Python wrapper for IgBLAST v1.9, and V/J genes and CDR3 were assigned using IMGT germline references. Reads were filtered out if the reads had weak V/J assignments (E-value above 1e-6), no CDR3, stop codons, out-of-frame junctions, or ambiguous translated residues. V3J clonotypes were defined by identical inferred V gene, J gene, and CDR3 amino acid sequence. The percentage overlap between two repertoires was calculated by dividing the number of shared unique clonotypes by the size of the smaller repertoire. Repertoire richness was assessed with RTK rarefaction, the Chao1 estimator, and Recon v2.1 estimates of unobserved clonotypes. Generation probabilities were computed with OLGA for all TCRbeta clonotypes obtained by the gDNA method from a handful of donors. Drawn from immuneACCESS, this table holds only the in-frame rearrangements with V and J called that TCRdb kept. Clones are partly lost; checked studies trace under half to an unresolved V gene and leave the rest unexplained. V and J calls and clone size are given by that table; D and trimming were obtained from the DNA. Across this sample there are about 2.4 million clones, with 93% seen only once. The ten largest clonotypes hold roughly 0.39% of the sample.

Donors were healthy HIV-negative adults with no recently reported acute infections or vaccinations. Every donor was a Caucasian adult living in Nashville, Tennessee, USA. CD4+ T cells were enriched by magnetic negative selection; naive cells were then positively selected on CD45RA, and the negative fraction formed the memory subset. Blood was obtained by leukapheresis, after which PBMCs were separated by Ficoll-Histopaque density gradient centrifugation and cryopreserved in liquid nitrogen vapor phase. Analytical flow cytometry was used to check the purity and quantity of each magnetically sorted T cell population. Each sorted fraction had its genomic DNA isolated and then quantified by UV absorbance on a Nanodrop 2000c.

Sequencing was done on a sample of naive CD4+ T cells from PBMCs. According to the study, the label for this sample's cell subset or site signals: CD45RA+ positively selected. This TCR derives from a man younger than 35 in good health. Some clones in this sample may be carry-over from other donors' samples. Rearrangement joined TRBV5-1 to TRBJ2-7, with no confidently assigned D gene. In nucleotides, the sequence is TGCGCCAGCAGCTGGCAGGCAGAAATACCCTACGAGCAGTACTTC. This is translated as CASSWQAEIPYEQYF. This CDR3, with the reference TRBV5-1 and TRBJ2-7 proteins standing in past its ends, gives the full variable domain KAGVTQTPRYLIKTRGQQVTLSCSPISGHRSVSWYQQTPGQGLQFLFEYFSETQRNKGNFPGRFSGRQFSNSRSEMNVSTLELGDSALYLCASSWQAEIPYEQYFGPGTRLTVT.